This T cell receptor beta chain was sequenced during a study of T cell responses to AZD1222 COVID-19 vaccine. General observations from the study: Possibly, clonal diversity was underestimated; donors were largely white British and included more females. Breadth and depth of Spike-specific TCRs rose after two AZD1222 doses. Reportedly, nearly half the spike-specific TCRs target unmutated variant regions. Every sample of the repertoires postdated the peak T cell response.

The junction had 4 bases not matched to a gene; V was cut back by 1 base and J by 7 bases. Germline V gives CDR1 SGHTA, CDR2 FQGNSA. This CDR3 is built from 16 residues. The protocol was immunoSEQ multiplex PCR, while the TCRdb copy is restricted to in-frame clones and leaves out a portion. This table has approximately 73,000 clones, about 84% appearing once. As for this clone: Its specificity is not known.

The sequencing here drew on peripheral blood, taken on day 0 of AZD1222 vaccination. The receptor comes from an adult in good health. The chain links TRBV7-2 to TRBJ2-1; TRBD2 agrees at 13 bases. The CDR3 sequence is CASSLGGTSGVNEQFF. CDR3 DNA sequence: TGTGCCAGCAGCTTAGGAGGGACTAGCGGGGTGAATGAGCAGTTCTTC.